Below, 19 T cell receptor beta chains from the same sample are listed, as sequenced in a study of control samples from healthy donors and cancer patients. Sequencing used immunoSEQ multiplex PCR; TCRdb keeps in-frame clones, though not all of them. The top ten hold about an eighth of the sample, which has about 250,000 clones, approximately 80% seen once. The sequenced material came from PBMCs. These receptors were collected from a woman aged 55-75 years with lung cancer.

The chain employs TRBV10-2 and TRBJ1-1; no definite D call. Germline-derived CDR1 and CDR2 are WSHSY and SAAADI. The CDR3 runs to 14 residues. Trimming took 7 bases from V and 4 from J, leaving 16 bases between them. CDR3 nucleotides: TGCGCCAGCACCATGACAAGAGGGAGCACTGAAGCTTTCTTT. Protein sequence: CASTMTRGSTEAFF.

V gene TRBV7-3 combines with J gene TRBJ1-3; D gene uncertain. CDR3 length equals 13 residues. Trimming took off 5 bases at V and 2 bases at J, with 7 bases between the two ends. Germline V CDR1 and CDR2: SGHTA, FQGTGA. Written as DNA, the CDR3 is TGTGCCAGCAGCCAAGGCGCTGGAAACACCATATATTTT. Its translation is CASSQGAGNTIYF.

The genes are TRBV12-3 or TRBV12-4 and TRBJ2-1; possibly TRBD1 for D (5 bases). CDR3 length equals 10 residues. Trimming stripped 8 bases from V and 9 bases from J, with 8 bases between. CDR3 loop: CASSQVEQFF. CDR3 DNA: TGTGCCAGCTCACAGGTTGAGCAGTTCTTC.

This sequence joins TRBV29-1 and TRBJ1-4, with 12 bases matching TRBD1. The CDR3 is 13 residues long. V lost 6 bases to trimming and J lost 8 bases; unmatched junction nucleotides: 4. From germline, CDR1 is SQVTM and CDR2 ANQGSEA. For the CDR3, the DNA is TGCAGCGTCGGGGACAGGGGGCACGAAAAACTGTTTTTT. Translated, it gives CSVGDRGHEKLFF.

This clone was counted a few times. The V call is TRBV5-1, the J call TRBJ2-3; D is unresolved. Trimming left V 0 bases short and J 3 bases short, with 11 bases between. Germline V gene data show CDR1 as SGHRS and CDR2 as YFSETQ. This CDR3 has 15 amino acids. The CDR3 loop reads CASSLAGPGTDTQYF. CDR3 in DNA: TGCGCCAGCAGCTTGGCGGGTCCTGGTACAGATACGCAGTATTTT.

This clone has more than one count but fewer than ten. CDR3 nucleotide sequence: TGTGCCAGTAGTAACCCAGGGGGAACAACTAATGAAAAACTGTTTTTT. As protein: CASSNPGGTTNEKLFF. This chain uses TRBV19 with TRBJ1-4; 7 bases agree with TRBD1. Per germline, CDR1 LNHDA and CDR2 SQIVND (reference sequence). The V segment lost 4 bases and the J segment 0 bases; nucleotides outside the gene matches: 5. The CDR3 spans 16 residues.

The genes are TRBV19 and TRBJ1-6; perhaps TRBD1 as D (5 bases). The germline gives CDR1 LNHDA, CDR2 SQIVND (reference sequence). This CDR3 is 15 amino acids long. Trimming took 7 bases from V and 6 from J, leaving 16 bases between them. The CDR3, as DNA: TGTGCCAGTACCCCTCCCGGGGGTGCTAATTCACCCCTCCACTTT. This translates into CASTPPGGANSPLHF. Filled out from reference TRBV19 and TRBJ1-6, the complete variable domain reads DGGITQSPKYLFRKEGQNVTLSCEQNLNHDAMYWYRQDPGQGLRLIYYSQIVNDFQKGDIAEGYSVSREKKESFPLTVTSAQKNPTAFYLCASTPPGGANSPLHFGNGTRLTVT.

J is TRBJ2-1 and V is TRBV15, with TRBD1 identical over 9 bases. In germline, CDR1 is LNHNV, CDR2 YYDKDF (reference sequence). Losses at the gene ends were 3 bases for V and 6 bases for J; bases not matched to a gene: 6. This CDR3 contains 15 residues. CDR3 coding DNA: TGTGCCACCAGCAGCGGACAGGGGTGGGGCAATGAGCAGTTCTTC. Protein product: CATSSGQGWGNEQFF.

The chain links TRBV6-5 to TRBJ1-1; TRBD1 is a possible D gene (5 bases). The CDR3 is made up of 14 amino acids. Trimming removed 4 bases from V and 2 bases from J, with 11 bases in between. Germline V gene lookup returns CDR1 MNHEY and CDR2 SVGAGI. The CDR3 region has the DNA TGTGCCAGCAGTTGGGGCAGACAAAACACTGAAGCTTTCTTT. Translating it yields CASSWGRQNTEAFF.

This rearrangement joins TRBV18 to TRBJ1-4; 9 nucleotides match TRBD1. V lost 3 bases, J lost 7 bases, and 6 bases stayed unmatched. CDR3 length equals 15 residues. Germline assignment: CDR1 KGHSH and CDR2 LQKENI. DNA of the CDR3: TGTGCCAGCTCACCGAATGAACAGGGGGCTGAAAAACTGTTTTTT. Residues: CASSPNEQGAEKLFF.

This clone came up once. The rearrangement uses TRBV24-1 and TRBJ2-2; 10 bases align to TRBD1. V lost 10 bases and J lost 3; bases outside the gene matches: 10. Germline lookup yields CDR1 KGHDR and CDR2 SFDVKD. This CDR3 has 16 amino acids. This CDR3 reads CATKSSGQGYTGELFF. CDR3 nucleotides: TGTGCCACAAAGAGCTCGGGACAGGGGTACACCGGGGAGCTGTTTTTT.

The V gene is TRBV7-9, the J gene TRBJ2-3; D unresolved. V lost 3 bases and J lost 4, with 2 bases in between. CDR1 is SEHNR, CDR2 FQNEAQ, per germline (reference sequence). This CDR3 is built from 11 residues. CDR3 protein: CASSFADTQYF. Here the CDR3 DNA reads TGTGCCAGCAGCTTTGCAGATACGCAGTATTTT.

The rearrangement uses TRBV19 and TRBJ2-2; D is undetermined. This CDR3 has 15 residues. The V and J ends lost 1 base and 6 bases respectively, with 12 bases between them. Germline V CDR1 and CDR2: LNHDA, SQIVND (reference sequence). DNA for the CDR3: TGTGCCAGTAGTATAGCACCAGGAATTTCCGGGGAGCTGTTTTTT. It codes for CASSIAPGISGELFF.

With regard to this clone: Other DNA sequences in the sample encode the same CDR3. The rearrangement joins TRBV29-1 to TRBJ2-2; no clear D gene. Germline V CDR1 and CDR2: SQVTM, ANQGSEA. CDR3 length: 14 amino acids. V lost 4 bases, J lost 1 base, and 10 bases lay in between. CDR3 amino acids: CSVVPRLNTGELFF. The DNA for the CDR3 is TGCAGCGTTGTTCCCAGGCTGAACACCGGGGAGCTGTTTTTT.

This CDR3 is CASSLTDPSYGYTF. The CDR3 DNA reads TGCGCCAGCAGCTTGACCGACCCCAGCTATGGCTACACCTTC. The chain recombines TRBV5-1 with TRBJ1-2; D not resolved. Germline-derived CDR1 and CDR2 are SGHRS and YFSETQ. Trimming took off 1 base at V and 4 bases at J, with 11 bases between the two ends. There are 14 residues in the CDR3. The variable domain in full, with the rest retrieved from reference TRBV5-1 and TRBJ1-2, is KAGVTQTPRYLIKTRGQQVTLSCSPISGHRSVSWYQQTPGQGLQFLFEYFSETQRNKGNFPGRFSGRQFSNSRSEMNVSTLELGDSALYLCASSLTDPSYGYTFGSGTRLTVV.

A single count supports this clone. The chain links TRBV12-3 or TRBV12-4 to TRBJ2-1; no clear D. This CDR3 is 13 amino acids long. Deletions cut 6 bases from V and 12 bases from J, with 18 bases between. The CDR3 spells CASSSSTSLRQFF. For the CDR3, the DNA is TGTGCCAGCAGCTCTTCCACGTCGCTCCGGCAGTTCTTC.

V usage is TRBV6-5 and J usage is TRBJ1-2, with a weak D call TRBD1 (6 bases). The germline V gene encodes CDR1 MNHEY and CDR2 SVGAGI. V was trimmed by 5 bases and J by 8 bases, leaving 21 bases between them. This CDR3 region has 15 residues. CDR3 in amino acids: CASSTDLTGLGGYTF. CDR3 DNA sequence: TGTGCCAGCAGTACCGACCTAACAGGGTTAGGCGGCTACACCTTC.

The rearrangement joins TRBV7-9 to TRBJ2-1, with 7 bases matching TRBD2. After removal of 2 bases from V and 7 bases from J, the junction contained 5 bases not matched to a gene. The CDR3 spans 14 residues. The germline CDR1 and CDR2 sequences are SEHNR and FQNEAQ (reference sequence). The CDR3 is CASSLRDYGNEQFF. In DNA form, the CDR3 reads TGTGCCAGCAGCTTAAGGGACTATGGAAATGAGCAGTTCTTC.

The CDR3, as DNA: TGTGCCAGCAGTTGGTCAGAAGGGGGCGCTCCCTATGGCTACACCTTC. Translating it yields CASSWSEGGAPYGYTF. The chain uses TRBV6-5 and TRBJ1-2, with 7 bases lining up with TRBD1. Germline CDR1 reads MNHEY; CDR2 reads SVGAGI. The CDR3 spans 16 residues. The V segment lost 4 bases and the J segment 4 bases; nucleotides outside the gene matches: 12.